One sample yielded the 27 T cell receptor beta chains listed below, sequenced in a study of blood T cell repertoires in COVID-19. The method was immunoSEQ multiplex PCR; TCRdb's version includes in-frame clones alone and lacks a portion of them. The data show about 130,000 clones, with around three quarters seen just once and around a third held by the top ten. The specimen was peripheral blood. The receptors shown here come from a man aged 35 to 55 with active or convalescent COVID-19.

This clone was seen only a few times. This chain links TRBV7-2 with TRBJ2-7; TRBD1 matches 7 bases. V dropped 5 bases and J dropped 3; count of bases not matched to a gene: 7. The CDR3 consists of 14 residues. Per germline, CDR1 SGHTA and CDR2 FQGNSA. CDR3 sequence reads: CASSPRTGGYEQYF. DNA for the CDR3: TGTGCCAGCAGCCCGAGGACAGGTGGCTACGAGCAGTACTTC.

The chain combines TRBV19 with TRBJ1-1, with 7 bases matching TRBD1. Per the germline V gene, CDR1 is LNHDA and CDR2 is SQIVND (reference sequence). V was pared by 7 bases and J by 5 bases, with 10 bases of the junction left unmatched. This CDR3 is 14 amino acids long. Written as DNA, the CDR3 is TGTGCCAGTACCCTCGGGGCAGGGGGTACTGAAGCTTTCTTT. It yields the protein CASTLGAGGTEAFF. Variable domain in full (rest from reference TRBV19 and TRBJ1-1): DGGITQSPKYLFRKEGQNVTLSCEQNLNHDAMYWYRQDPGQGLRLIYYSQIVNDFQKGDIAEGYSVSREKKESFPLTVTSAQKNPTAFYLCASTLGAGGTEAFFGQGTRLTVV.

The chain is built from TRBV11-3 and TRBJ2-7; D call uncertain. Trimming pared 4 bases from V and 0 bases from J, leaving 10 bases between. Germline CDR1 SGHNT, CDR2 YENEEA. This CDR3 is 14 amino acids long. CDR3 in amino acids: CASSWAPGSYEQYF. The CDR3 DNA reads as TGTGCCAGCAGCTGGGCCCCTGGCTCCTACGAGCAGTACTTC.

This chain uses TRBV6-5 with TRBJ2-7; D is possibly TRBD2 (5 bases). Germline loops: CDR1 MNHEY, CDR2 SVGAGI. Trimming shortened V by 6 bases and J by 2 bases, and 8 bases separated the two germline ends. This CDR3 has 12 residues. CDR3 sequence reads: CASSPGAYEQYF. Here the CDR3 DNA reads TGTGCCAGCAGCCCCGGGGCCTACGAGCAGTACTTC.

J is TRBJ1-2 and V is TRBV7-9; the D is unclear. CDR3 length: 14 amino acids. Trimming shortened V by 5 bases and J by 0 bases, and 10 bases separated the two germline ends. Germline V gives CDR1 SEHNR, CDR2 FQNEAQ (reference sequence). The CDR3 loop reads CASSLGLTNYGYTF. CDR3 in DNA: TGTGCCAGCAGCCTCGGACTGACTAACTATGGCTACACCTTC. Full variable domain (remainder filled in from reference TRBV7-9 and TRBJ1-2): DTGVSQNPRHKITKRGQNVTFRCDPISEHNRLYWYRQTLGQGPEFLTYFQNEAQLEKSRLLSDRFSAERPKGSFSTLEIQRTEQGDSAMYLCASSLGLTNYGYTFGSGTRLTVV.

This chain's CDR3 is CASSQALNYEQYF. In DNA, the CDR3 is TGCGCCAGCAGCCAAGCTCTAAATTACGAGCAGTACTTC. This chain joins TRBV4-1 and TRBJ2-7; D is unclear. The CDR3 has 13 amino acids. Germline V gives CDR1 MGHRA, CDR2 YSYEKL. Trimming pared 1 base from V and 4 bases from J, leaving 8 bases between.

This clone showed up just once. The chain is built from TRBV12-5 and TRBJ2-7; D is perhaps TRBD2 (5 bases). This CDR3 comprises 13 residues. CDR1 is LGHNT, CDR2 FRNRAP, per germline. Trimming took 6 bases from V and 2 from J, leaving 11 bases between them. CDR3 residues: CASGTTGAYEQYF. The CDR3 DNA is TGTGCTAGTGGCACAACCGGGGCCTACGAGCAGTACTTC.

V usage is TRBV7-9 and J usage is TRBJ2-1, with D perhaps TRBD1 (5 bases). V gave up 5 bases and J gave up 9 bases, with 23 bases separating them. This CDR3 is 16 amino acids long. Germline assignment: CDR1 SEHNR and CDR2 FQNEAQ (reference sequence). The CDR3 DNA sequence: TGTGCCAGCAGCATCCCTGCCCAGGGATCATGGGGTGAGCAGTTCTTC. Translated, it gives CASSIPAQGSWGEQFF.

The J gene is TRBJ1-3, the V gene TRBV4-1; D call uncertain. CDR1 MGHRA and CDR2 YSYEKL come from the germline V gene. Trimming removed 0 bases from V and 0 bases from J, with 9 bases in between. The CDR3 length is 16 residues. The CDR3 coding sequence is TGCGCCAGCAGCCAAGAAAGCTCCGACTCTGGAAACACCATATATTTT. Translated: CASSQESSDSGNTIYF.

The chain carries TRBV11-2 and TRBJ2-7; D possibly corresponds to TRBD2 (6 bases). This CDR3 contains 14 residues. The V and J ends lost 1 base and 3 bases respectively, with 10 bases between them. The germline gives CDR1 SGHAT, CDR2 FQNNGV. The CDR3 reads CASSLGGSGYEQYF. CDR3 DNA sequence: TGTGCCAGCAGCTTAGGCGGTAGCGGCTACGAGCAGTACTTC.

The chain joins TRBV6-1 to TRBJ1-5, with 7 bases that match TRBD1. V was clipped by 3 bases and J by 3 bases; unmatched bases: 5. This CDR3 has 15 amino acids. Per the germline V gene, CDR1 is MNHNS and CDR2 is SASEGT. Written as DNA, the CDR3 is TGTGCCAGCAGTGAGGGACAGACCACCAATCAGCCCCAGCATTTT. Residues: CASSEGQTTNQPQHF.

The V call is TRBV5-1, the J call TRBJ2-1; 7 nucleotides match TRBD2. Germline V lookup: CDR1 SGHRS, CDR2 YFSETQ. V trimming: 2 bases; J trimming: 10 bases; junction bases outside the gene matches: 9. CDR3 length: 14 amino acids. DNA for the CDR3: TGCGCCAGCAGCTTCGGCGGGGGTTTAGAGGAGCAGTTCTTC. Encoded protein: CASSFGGGLEEQFF.

V is TRBV14 and J is TRBJ1-1, with D uncertain. CDR3 length: 13 residues. V was pared by 4 bases and J by 1 base, with 7 bases between. Germline CDR1 reads SGHDN; CDR2 reads FVKESK. The CDR3 spells CASSPTENTEAFF. The CDR3 DNA is TGTGCCAGCAGCCCTACAGAGAACACTGAAGCTTTCTTT.

The chain links TRBV19 to TRBJ2-1; the match to TRBD2 covers 15 bases. J lost 9 bases, V lost 11 bases, and 5 bases had no gene match. The CDR3 spans 13 residues. CDR1 is LNHDA, CDR2 SQIVND, per germline (reference sequence). CDR3 amino acids: CAARTSGRGEQFF. The CDR3 DNA reads as TGTGCCGCCCGGACTAGCGGGAGGGGTGAGCAGTTCTTC.

V and J are TRBV5-1 and TRBJ2-3, with TRBD2 identical over 8 bases. Germline V lookup: CDR1 SGHRS, CDR2 YFSETQ. V was pared by 3 bases and J by 2 bases, with 5 bases of the junction left unmatched. This CDR3 has 15 residues. This chain's CDR3 is CASSSAGGYTDTQYF. The CDR3 bases are TGCGCCAGCAGCTCCGCGGGAGGATACACAGATACGCAGTATTTT.

This clone was found once. This rearrangement joins TRBV5-1 to TRBJ1-5; 11 nucleotides agree with TRBD1. Germline assignment: CDR1 SGHRS and CDR2 YFSETQ. V was clipped by 2 bases and J by 7 bases; unmatched bases: 2. CDR3 length: 14 amino acids. CDR3 in DNA: TGCGCCAGCAGCTTAGGGACAGGGGGACAGCCCCAGCATTTT. Translating it yields CASSLGTGGQPQHF.

The V gene is TRBV27, the J gene TRBJ2-7; D is perhaps TRBD1 (7 bases). The CDR3 contains 14 residues. V lost 2 bases, J lost 3 bases, and 11 bases lay in between. CDR1 and CDR2 from the germline V gene are MNHEY and SMNVEV (reference sequence). This CDR3 reads CASSLGGTDYEQYF. CDR3 in DNA: TGTGCCAGCAGTTTAGGCGGGACAGACTACGAGCAGTACTTC.

The chain is built from TRBV28 and TRBJ2-1; weak D call: TRBD2 (6 bases). The V gene lost 2 bases and the J gene lost 0 bases, with 11 bases spanning the gap. Germline loops: CDR1 MDHEN, CDR2 SYDVKM. This CDR3 is built from 16 residues. CDR3 bases: TGTGCCAGCAGTTTAGCGTCGGGGGTCTCCTACAATGAGCAGTTCTTC. Translated: CASSLASGVSYNEQFF. Using reference TRBV28 and TRBJ2-1 for the parts outside the CDR3, the full variable domain is DVKVTQSSRYLVKRTGEKVFLECVQDMDHENMFWYRQDPGLGLRLIYFSYDVKMKEKGDIPEGYSVSREKKERFSLILESASTNQTSMYLCASSLASGVSYNEQFFGPGTRLTVL.

This clone has more than one count but fewer than ten. The gene calls are TRBV27 and TRBJ2-7; no clear D gene. The CDR3 is 14 residues long. CDR1 and CDR2 (germline): MNHEY, SMNVEV (reference sequence). Trimming stripped 2 bases from V and 3 bases from J, with 11 bases between. Here the CDR3 DNA reads TGTGCCAGCAGTTTAAAAGGAGATAACTACGAGCAGTACTTC. It encodes CASSLKGDNYEQYF.

The V call is TRBV19, the J call TRBJ1-5; maybe TRBD1 (5 bases). This CDR3 has 15 amino acids. Germline V gene lookup returns CDR1 LNHDA and CDR2 SQIVND (reference sequence). V was cut by 7 bases and J by 7 bases, with 20 bases left in between. The CDR3 here is CASTPTGQGGQPQHF. DNA of the CDR3: TGTGCCAGTACTCCAACCGGGCAGGGCGGCCAGCCCCAGCATTTT.

The genes are TRBV24-1 and TRBJ2-3; D ambiguous. Germline V gene sequence: CDR1 KGHDR, CDR2 SFDVKD. The CDR3 is made up of 17 amino acids. Trimming stripped 5 bases from V and 2 bases from J, with 19 bases between. CDR3 nucleotides: TGTGCCACCAGTGGCGGCAACCGGGTTCTCAACACAGATACGCAGTATTTT. Translation: CATSGGNRVLNTDTQYF.

The CDR3 DNA reads as TGTGCCAGCAGTGGAAGAGGGAACACTGAAGCTTTCTTT. Translated: CASSGRGNTEAFF. The chain links TRBV9 to TRBJ1-1, with D unresolved. V was shortened by 5 bases and J by 1 base, with 9 bases between the two germline ends. The germline V gene encodes CDR1 SGDLS and CDR2 YYNGEE. The CDR3 has 13 amino acids.

The rearrangement uses TRBV27 and TRBJ1-5, with TRBD1 identical over 10 bases. Germline trimming cut 5 bases from V and 6 bases from J; bases unmatched to any gene: 7. Looked up from germline, CDR1 is MNHEY and CDR2 is SMNVEV (reference sequence). CDR3 length: 15 residues. The DNA for the CDR3 is TGTGCCAGCAGTAATTTGGGGACAGGGGTTCAGCCCCAGCATTTT. This encodes CASSNLGTGVQPQHF.

V and J are TRBV11-3 and TRBJ2-7; 7 bases agree with TRBD1. Germline lookup yields CDR1 SGHNT and CDR2 YENEEA. The CDR3 loop spans 14 amino acids. V trimming: 6 bases; J trimming: 2 bases; junction bases outside the gene matches: 7. Here the CDR3 reads CASSIGRGTYEQYF. DNA for the CDR3: TGTGCCAGCAGTATCGGCAGGGGGACCTACGAGCAGTACTTC.

The V gene is TRBV20-1, the J gene TRBJ1-4, with unresolved D. Germline V lookup: CDR1 DFQATT, CDR2 SNEGSKA (reference sequence). Trimming removed 1 base from V and 8 bases from J, with 5 bases in between. CDR3 length equals 11 residues. The CDR3 region has the DNA TGCAGTGCTAGAGTAGCGGAAAAACTGTTTTTT. It translates to CSARVAEKLFF.

This chain links TRBV5-6 with TRBJ2-5; maybe TRBD2 (6 bases). Trimming pared 4 bases from V and 5 bases from J, leaving 21 bases between. The CDR3 runs 16 residues. Germline assignment: CDR1 SGHDT and CDR2 YYEEEE. CDR3 amino acids: CASSAPPAGVGETQYF. The CDR3 DNA sequence: TGTGCCAGCAGCGCACCTCCAGCGGGCGTGGGGGAGACCCAGTACTTC.

In this sample, this clone turned up once. The rearrangement links TRBV3-1 (or the pseudogene TRBV3-2) to TRBJ2-1; 8 bases are a match to TRBD2. The CDR3 is 15 amino acids. CDR1 and CDR2 (germline): LGHDT, YNNKEL (reference sequence). Trimming took 0 bases from V and 8 from J; bases not matched to a gene: 6. The CDR3 spells CASSQDRTSWHEQFF. The CDR3 bases are TGTGCCAGCAGCCAAGACAGGACTAGCTGGCATGAGCAGTTCTTC.